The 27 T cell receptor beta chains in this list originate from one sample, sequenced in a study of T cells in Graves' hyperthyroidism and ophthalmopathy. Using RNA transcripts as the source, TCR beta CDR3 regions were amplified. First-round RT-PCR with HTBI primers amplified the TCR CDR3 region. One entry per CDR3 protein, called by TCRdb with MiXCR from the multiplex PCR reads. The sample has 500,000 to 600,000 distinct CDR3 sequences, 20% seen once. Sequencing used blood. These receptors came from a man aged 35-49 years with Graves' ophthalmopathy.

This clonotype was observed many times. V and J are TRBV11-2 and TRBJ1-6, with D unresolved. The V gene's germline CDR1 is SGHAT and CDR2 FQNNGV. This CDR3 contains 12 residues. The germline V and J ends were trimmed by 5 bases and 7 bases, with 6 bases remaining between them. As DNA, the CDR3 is TGTGCCAGCAGCCATAGCAATTCACCCCTCCACTTT. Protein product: CASSHSNSPLHF.

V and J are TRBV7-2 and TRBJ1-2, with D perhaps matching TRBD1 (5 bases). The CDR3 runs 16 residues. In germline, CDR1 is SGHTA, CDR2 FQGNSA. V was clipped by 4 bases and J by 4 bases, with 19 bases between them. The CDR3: CASSSGSQSRLYGYTF. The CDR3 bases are TGTGCCAGCAGCTCAGGGTCCCAGTCGCGTCTCTATGGCTACACCTTC.

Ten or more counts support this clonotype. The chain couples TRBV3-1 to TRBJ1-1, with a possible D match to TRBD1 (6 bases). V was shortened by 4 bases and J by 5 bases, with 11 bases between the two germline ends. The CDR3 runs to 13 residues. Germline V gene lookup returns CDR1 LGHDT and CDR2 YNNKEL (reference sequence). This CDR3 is CASSRQVVTEAFF. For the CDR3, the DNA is TGTGCCAGCAGCCGACAGGTCGTTACTGAAGCTTTCTTT. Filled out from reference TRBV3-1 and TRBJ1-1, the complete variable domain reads DTAVSQTPKYLVTQMGNDKSIKCEQNLGHDTMYWYKQDSKKFLKIMFSYNNKELIINETVPNRFSPKSPDKAHLNLHINSLELGDSAVYFCASSRQVVTEAFFGQGTRLTVV.

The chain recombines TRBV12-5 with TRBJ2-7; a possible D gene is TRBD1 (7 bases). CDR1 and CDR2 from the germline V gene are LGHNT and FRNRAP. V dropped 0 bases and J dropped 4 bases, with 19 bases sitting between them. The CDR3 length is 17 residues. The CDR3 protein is CASGLVQGTSREYEQYF. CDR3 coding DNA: TGTGCTAGTGGTTTGGTACAGGGGACTTCCCGCGAATACGAGCAGTACTTC.

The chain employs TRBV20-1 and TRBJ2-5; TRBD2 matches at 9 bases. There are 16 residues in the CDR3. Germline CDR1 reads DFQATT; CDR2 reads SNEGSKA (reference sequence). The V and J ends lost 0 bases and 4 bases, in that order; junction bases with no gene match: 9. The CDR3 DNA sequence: TGCAGTGCTAGAGATTTGACGCGGGAGGGCCGAGAGACCCAGTACTTC. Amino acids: CSARDLTREGRETQYF.

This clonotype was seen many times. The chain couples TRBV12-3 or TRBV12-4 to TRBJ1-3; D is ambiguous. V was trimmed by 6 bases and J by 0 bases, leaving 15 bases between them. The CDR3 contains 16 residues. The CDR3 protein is CASRQLTAVSGNTIYF. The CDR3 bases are TGTGCCAGCAGACAACTGACGGCAGTCTCTGGAAACACCATATATTTT.

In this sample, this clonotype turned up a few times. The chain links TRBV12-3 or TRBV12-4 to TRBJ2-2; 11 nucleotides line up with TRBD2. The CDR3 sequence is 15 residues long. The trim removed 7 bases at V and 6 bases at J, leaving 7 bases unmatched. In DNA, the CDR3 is TGTGCCAGCACCCCCGGGACTAGCGGCTCCGGGGAGCTGTTTTTT. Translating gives CASTPGTSGSGELFF.

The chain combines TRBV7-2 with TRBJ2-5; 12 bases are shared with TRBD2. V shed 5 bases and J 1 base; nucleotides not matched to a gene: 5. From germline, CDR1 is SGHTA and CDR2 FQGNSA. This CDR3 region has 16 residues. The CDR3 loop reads CASSQRLAGAQETQYF. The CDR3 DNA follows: TGTGCCAGCAGCCAACGACTAGCGGGGGCCCAAGAGACCCAGTACTTC.

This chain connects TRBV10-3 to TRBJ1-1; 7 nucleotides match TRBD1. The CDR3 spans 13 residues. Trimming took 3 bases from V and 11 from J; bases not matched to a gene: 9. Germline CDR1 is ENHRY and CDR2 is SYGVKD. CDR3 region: CAISDRDSKQAFF. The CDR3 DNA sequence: TGTGCCATCAGTGATCGGGACAGCAAGCAGGCTTTCTTT.

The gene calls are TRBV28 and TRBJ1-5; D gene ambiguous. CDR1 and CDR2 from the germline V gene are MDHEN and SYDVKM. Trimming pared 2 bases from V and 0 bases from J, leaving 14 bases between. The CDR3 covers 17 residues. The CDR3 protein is CASSLDYGTVSNQPQHF. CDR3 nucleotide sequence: TGTGCCAGCAGTTTAGATTACGGTACAGTTAGCAATCAGCCCCAGCATTTT.

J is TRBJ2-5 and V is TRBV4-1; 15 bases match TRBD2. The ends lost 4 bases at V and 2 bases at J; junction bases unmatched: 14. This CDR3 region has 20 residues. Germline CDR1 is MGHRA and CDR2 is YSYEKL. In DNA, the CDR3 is TGCGCCAGCAGCCCTTCGGGGACTAGCGGGAGGTCTGGACCGCAAGAGACCCAGTACTTC. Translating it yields CASSPSGTSGRSGPQETQYF.

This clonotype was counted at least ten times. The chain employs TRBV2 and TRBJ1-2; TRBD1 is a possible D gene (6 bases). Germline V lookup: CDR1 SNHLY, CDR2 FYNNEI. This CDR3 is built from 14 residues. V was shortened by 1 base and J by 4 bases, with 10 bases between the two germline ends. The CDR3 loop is CASSEDRVGYGYTF. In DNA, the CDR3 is TGTGCCAGCAGTGAAGACAGGGTGGGCTATGGCTACACCTTC.

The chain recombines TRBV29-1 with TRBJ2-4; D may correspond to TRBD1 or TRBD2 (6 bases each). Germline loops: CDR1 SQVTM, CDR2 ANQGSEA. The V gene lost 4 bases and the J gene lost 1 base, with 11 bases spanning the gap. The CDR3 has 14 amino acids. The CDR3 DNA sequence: TGCAGCGTTGGACAGGCGGGGGCCAAAAACATTCAGTACTTC. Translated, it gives CSVGQAGAKNIQYF.

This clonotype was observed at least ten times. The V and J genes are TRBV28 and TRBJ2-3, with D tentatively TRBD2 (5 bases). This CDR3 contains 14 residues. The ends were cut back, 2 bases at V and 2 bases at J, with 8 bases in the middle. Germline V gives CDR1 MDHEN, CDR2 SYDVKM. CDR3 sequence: CASSLKGLTDTQYF. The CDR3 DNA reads TGTGCCAGCAGTTTAAAAGGACTCACAGATACGCAGTATTTT.

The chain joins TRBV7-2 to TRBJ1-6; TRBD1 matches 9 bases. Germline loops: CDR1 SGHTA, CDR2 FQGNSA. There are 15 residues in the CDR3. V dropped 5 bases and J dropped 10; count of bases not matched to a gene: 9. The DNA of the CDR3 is TGTGCCAGCAGCCTCGGAGGACAGGGGTACTCACCCCTCCACTTT. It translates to CASSLGGQGYSPLHF.

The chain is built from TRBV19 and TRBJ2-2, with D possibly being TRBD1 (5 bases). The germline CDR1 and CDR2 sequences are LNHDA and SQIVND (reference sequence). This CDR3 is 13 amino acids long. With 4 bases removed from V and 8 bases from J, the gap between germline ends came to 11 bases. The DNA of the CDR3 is TGTGCCAGTAGTACACTCAGGGCTGGGGAGCTGTTTTTT. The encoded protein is CASSTLRAGELFF.

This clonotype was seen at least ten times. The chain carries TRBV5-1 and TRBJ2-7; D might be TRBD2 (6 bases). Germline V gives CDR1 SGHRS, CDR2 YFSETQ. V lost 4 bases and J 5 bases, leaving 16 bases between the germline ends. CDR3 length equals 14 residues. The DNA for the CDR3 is TGCGCCAGCAGCGGGGAGGCCTTTTCCCACGAGCAGTACTTC. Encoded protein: CASSGEAFSHEQYF.

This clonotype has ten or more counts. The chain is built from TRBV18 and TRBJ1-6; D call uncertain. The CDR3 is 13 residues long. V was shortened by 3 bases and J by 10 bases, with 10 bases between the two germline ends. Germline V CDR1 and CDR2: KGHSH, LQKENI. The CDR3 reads CASSPTRVSPLHF. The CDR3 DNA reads TGTGCCAGCTCACCGACGCGGGTCTCACCCCTCCACTTT.

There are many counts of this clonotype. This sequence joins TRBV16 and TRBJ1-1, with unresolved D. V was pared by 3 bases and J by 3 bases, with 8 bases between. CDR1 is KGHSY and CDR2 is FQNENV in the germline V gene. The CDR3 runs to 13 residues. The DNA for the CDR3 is TGTGCCAGCAGCCAGCTAGGAGACACTGAAGCTTTCTTT. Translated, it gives CASSQLGDTEAFF.

CDR3 sequence reads: CASSEPPQGTNYGYTF. CDR3 coding DNA: TGTGCCAGCAGTGAACCCCCGCAGGGAACAAACTATGGCTACACCTTC. The J gene is TRBJ1-2, the V gene TRBV6-1; D perhaps matches TRBD1 (5 bases). The germline gives CDR1 MNHNS, CDR2 SASEGT. The CDR3 runs 16 residues. The germline V and J ends were trimmed by 2 bases and 2 bases, with 15 bases remaining between them.

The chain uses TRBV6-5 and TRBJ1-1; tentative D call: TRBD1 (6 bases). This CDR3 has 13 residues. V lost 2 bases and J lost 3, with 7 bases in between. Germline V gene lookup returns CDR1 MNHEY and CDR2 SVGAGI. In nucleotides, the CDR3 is TGTGCCAGCAGTTACAGGACAGACACTGAAGCTTTCTTT. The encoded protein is CASSYRTDTEAFF.

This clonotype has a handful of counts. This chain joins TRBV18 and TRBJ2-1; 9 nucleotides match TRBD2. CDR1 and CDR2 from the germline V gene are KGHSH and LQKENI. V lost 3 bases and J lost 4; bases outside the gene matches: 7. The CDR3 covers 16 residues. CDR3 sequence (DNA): TGTGCCAGCTCACCCTTCGCTAGCGGGGAGTACAATGAGCAGTTCTTC. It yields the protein CASSPFASGEYNEQFF.

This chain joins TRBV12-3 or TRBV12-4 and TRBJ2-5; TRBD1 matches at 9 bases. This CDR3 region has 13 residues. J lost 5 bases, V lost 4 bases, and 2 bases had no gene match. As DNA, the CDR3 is TGTGCCAGCAGTTGGACAGGGGAGGAGACCCAGTACTTC. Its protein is CASSWTGEETQYF.

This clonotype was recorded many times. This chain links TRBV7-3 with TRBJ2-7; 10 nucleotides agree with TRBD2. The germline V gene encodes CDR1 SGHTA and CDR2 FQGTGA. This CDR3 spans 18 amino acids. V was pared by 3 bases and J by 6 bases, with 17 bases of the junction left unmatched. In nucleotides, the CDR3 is TGTGCCAGCAGCTTTATGACTAGCGGGCGCACCCACCCCTCCGAGCAGTACTTC. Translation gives CASSFMTSGRTHPSEQYF.

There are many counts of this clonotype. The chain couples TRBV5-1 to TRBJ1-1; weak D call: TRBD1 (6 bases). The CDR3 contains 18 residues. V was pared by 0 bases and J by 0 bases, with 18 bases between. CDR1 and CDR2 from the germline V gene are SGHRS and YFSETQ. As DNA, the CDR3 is TGCGCCAGCAGCTTGGGTGGTACAGGGAACGCGATGAACACTGAAGCTTTCTTT. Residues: CASSLGGTGNAMNTEAFF.

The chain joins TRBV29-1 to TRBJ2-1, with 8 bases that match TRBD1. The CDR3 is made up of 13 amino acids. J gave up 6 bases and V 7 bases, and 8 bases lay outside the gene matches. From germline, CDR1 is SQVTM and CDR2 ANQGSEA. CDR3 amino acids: CSAETGEVNEQFF. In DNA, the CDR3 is TGCAGCGCAGAGACAGGGGAGGTCAATGAGCAGTTCTTC.

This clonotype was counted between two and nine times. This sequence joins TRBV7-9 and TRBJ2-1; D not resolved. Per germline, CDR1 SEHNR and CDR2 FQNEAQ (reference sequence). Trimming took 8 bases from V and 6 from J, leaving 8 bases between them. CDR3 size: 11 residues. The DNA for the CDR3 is TGTGCCAGCCAAGGTGCCAATGAGCAGTTCTTC. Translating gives CASQGANEQFF.